This T cell receptor (beta chain) was retrieved from a study of cytotoxic CD8 clonotypes in ibrutinib-treated CLL. Looking at the study overall: Researchers reported 11 to 12 relapsed/refractory and over 14 treatment-naive patients, about 17 of them IGHV unmutated. Timing of response sample collection was a median roughly 11 months after treatment start, with a range of 6 to 36.

This CDR3 comprises 13 residues. V was shortened by 2 bases and J by 6 bases, with 13 bases between the two germline ends. Germline CDR1 reads GTSNPN; CDR2 reads SVGIG (reference sequence). Findings and limits, study-wide: With treatment, public clonotypes, which were uncommon, either contracted or remained stable. Baseline clonality, above age-matched healthy donor levels, tracked circulating CD8+ T-cell counts.

Profiled with immunoSEQ multiplex PCR; TCRdb holds only in-frame clones, not every one. The sample lists some 130,000 clones, approximately 81% seen once, with roughly 3.1% in the top ten. In the case of this clone: Antigen specificity is unknown.

The source was PBMCs, collected after 24 months of ibrutinib treatment. This sequence originates from a human donor with chronic lymphocytic leukemia. The chain has TRBV30 and TRBJ1-1; D uncertain. The CDR3 DNA sequence: TGTGCCTGGAGTCGGTGGGCCTCGGCTGAAGCTTTCTTT. Translation gives CAWSRWASAEAFF.